The entry below describes one T cell receptor beta chain. The antigen it binds to is not known. Base-call qualities are not available, and no considerably larger clone is one nucleotide away. The data were obtained in a study of T-cell memory formation after mild COVID-19 (dated by TCRdb to the early 2020s). About the full investigation: Most TCR sequence clusters were specific to one of the two donors. In a couple of donors, T-cell clones that expanded and contracted after mild COVID-19 were followed by sequencing TCRalpha and TCRbeta repertoires longitudinally. The cohort comprised two young, previously healthy adult volunteers, one female and one male. What the research found in general, with its limitations: From day 15 to 85, contracting clones showed balanced CD4/CD8 phenotypes, whereas a second wave of clones that expanded from day 15 to 37 leaned towards CD4+. SARS-CoV-2 specificity of the second-wave clones peaking on day 37 was not confirmed. Contracting CD4+ clones were located mainly in the CM and EM memory subsets, whereas CD8+ clones were found to be enriched in EMRA. Some responding clones were detected in pre-infection memory, which suggested that pre-existing cross-reactive memory T cells had joined the SARS-CoV-2 response. The study included only a couple of mild cases, and larger cohorts that include severe cases with pre-infection samples were judged to be necessary.

Ficoll-Paque density gradient centrifugation was the method used to isolate PBMCs. These reads were obtained on an Illumina NovaSeq 6000. TCRalpha and TCRbeta cDNA libraries were built by 5'RACE with constant-segment primers, adding sample barcodes and unique molecular identifiers. RNA was extracted from every sample with Trizol reagent. Amplification of the libraries took two PCR steps, and the second step added a second sample barcode plus Illumina TruSeq adapters. Sequencing of the libraries was done on an Illumina NovaSeq, producing 2 x 150 bp paired-end reads. Processing in the source paper ran as follows. With migec v1.2.7, reads were demultiplexed and then collapsed into UMI-guided consensus sequences. Using mixcr v2.1.11, UMI consensuses were aligned to TRA and TRB V and J templates and then assembled into clonotypes. Expanded or contracted clonotypes were those called significant by both edgeR and NoisET, with noise models trained on biological replicates. For edgeR calls, the thresholds were a false discovery rate-adjusted p below 0.01 and a log2 fold-change of 1. As an exploratory analysis of dynamics, max-normalized trajectories of the 1000 most abundant clonotypes were examined by PCA with hierarchical clustering. Each responding clone was given a CD4 or CD8 phenotype based on the CD4+ and CD8+ repertoires, which had been sequenced separately. TCRdb redid the processing of the public reads, applying fastp at Q25 and MiXCR, and retained in-frame beta chains. Rows matching on CDR3 protein sequence are summarized as one entry with the most common DNA and genes. The V and J calls here are based on TCRdb, not the publication. In this sample the table shows 470,000 or so distinct CDR3 sequences, more than 15% of which occur a single time. The top ten hold 20% to 25% of the sample.

CDR1 is given as KGHSH and CDR2 as LQKENI, both from the germline V gene. The CDR3, from cysteine to phenylalanine, totals 16 residues. Of all the DNA, just the CDR3 is kept, 48 bases in frame from base 1. The V and J ends are trimmed by 2 bases and 7 bases, leaving 21 bases between them. Sequencing was performed on PBMCs or a T cell subset sorted from them (not recorded which). The clonotype comes from a man between 18 and 35 years old who had mild COVID-19 (a few samples of this study predate the infection). The sample titles of this study are shuffled in the database, so cell type and time point are left out; the donor was told from shared clones. The sequence links TRBV18 to TRBJ2-7, with the D call tentatively TRBD1 or TRBD2, each fitting 5 bases. The CDR3: CASSPTLGEGRWEQYF. In nucleotide form, the sequence is TGTGCCAGCTCACCAACCTTGGGGGAAGGGAGATGGGAGCAGTACTTC. With the rest looked up from the reference TRBV18 and TRBJ2-7 genes rather than sequenced, the full variable domain is NAGVMQNPRHLVRRRGQEARLRCSPMKGHSHVYWYRQLPEEGLKFMVYLQKENIIDESGMPKERFSAEFPKEGPSILRIQQVVRGDSAAYFCASSPTLGEGRWEQYFGPGTRLTVT.